The 2 T cell receptor beta chains reported below all come from one sample, sequenced in a study. One entry per CDR3 protein results from TCRdb running MiXCR on the 5' RACE reads. This table has about 5,900 distinct CDR3 sequences, under 75% appearing once. Specimen: memory CD4+ T cells sorted from a lymph node. The subset: memory CD4+ T cells, CD4+CD45RO+CD25-. These receptors all stem from a female donor with breast cancer.

The chain employs TRBV4-2 and TRBJ2-1; 7 bases are shared with TRBD2. With 3 bases clipped from V and 10 bases from J, the junction kept 12 bases outside the gene matches. This CDR3 has 15 amino acids. Germline V lookup: CDR1 LGHNA, CDR2 YNFKEQ. The CDR3 DNA sequence: TGTGCCAGCAGCCAGCCGGGGGGAGCAGCCGTGGAGCAGTTCTTC. This sequence encodes CASSQPGGAAVEQFF.

Only a few counts were recorded for this clonotype. V is TRBV6-1 and J is TRBJ1-2; the match to TRBD1 covers 9 bases. The germline V gene encodes CDR1 MNHNS and CDR2 SASEGT. The CDR3 runs 14 residues. The V and J ends lost 8 bases and 4 bases, in that order; junction bases with no gene match: 8. In DNA form, the CDR3 reads TGTGCCAGCCATACAGGGGGCGGAGGCTATGGCTACACCTTC. This encodes CASHTGGGGYGYTF.